This T cell receptor (beta chain) emerged from a study of T cells after somatic rescue of genetic block (dated by TCRdb to about 2020). Turning to the overall study: What the study looked at was long-term robustness, specifically in a T-cell system that came about through somatic rescue of a genetic block in T-cell development.

The receptor library was made with the immunoSEQ multiplex PCR assay. TCRdb holds this immuneACCESS table with in-frame rearrangements only. Some clones are missing; in checked studies, unresolved V genes explain under half, and the rest has no known cause. The table for this sample lists approximately 71,000 clones; less than 95% of them were counted only once. The top ten hold roughly 2.8% of the sample. The germline V gene yields MGHRA for CDR1 and YSYEKL for CDR2. Taken from cysteine to phenylalanine, the CDR3 has 13 residues. Only the CDR3 portion is preserved as DNA: 39 bases, with reading frame beginning at the first base. Trimming at the junction amounts to 0 bases on V and 9 bases on J, and the germline ends lie 9 bases apart. As concerns this clone: Its antigen specificity is not known. No base quality values were provided; no much bigger clone lies one nucleotide off.

The receptor was derived from a man aged 35 to 55. Sequenced sample: peripheral blood mononuclear cells (PBMCs). Recombination joined TRBV4-1 with TRBJ2-1, with TRBD2 perhaps the D gene, on 5 matching bases. CDR3 region: CASSQDQDSEQFF. The bases read TGCGCCAGCAGCCAAGATCAGGACTCTGAGCAGTTCTTC.